This TCR beta chain was sequenced in a study of cytomegalovirus exposure and HLA in healthy donors. Study context: Clustering assigned 70% to 90% of the approximately 390 genotyped donors to the Caucasian-associated ancestry cluster.

This CDR3 is built from 20 residues. The germline CDR1 and CDR2 sequences are SNHLY and FYNNEI. V lost 5 bases and J 0 bases, leaving 23 bases between the germline ends. The PCR ran on 60 Vbeta and 13 Jbeta primers. TCRdb's copy holds only in-frame clones and misses some; the assay was immunoSEQ multiplex PCR. This table lists 180,000 or so clones. The receptor's source is a boy aged 5-17 years in good health and CMV-seronegative. The rearrangement links TRBV2 to TRBJ2-6; TRBD2 might be the D (7 bases). The specimen was PBMCs. CDR3 DNA: TGTGCCAGCAGTACAAGGGGAGGGGGTAATACGAGCTCTGGGGCCAACGTCCTGACTTTC. Its translation is CASSTRGGGNTSSGANVLTF. Variable domain in full (rest from reference TRBV2 and TRBJ2-6): EPEVTQTPSHQVTQMGQEVILRCVPISNHLYFYWYRQILGQKVEFLVSFYNNEISEKSEIFDDQFSVERPDGSNFTLKIRSTKLEDSAMYFCASSTRGGGNTSSGANVLTFGAGSRLTVL.